This record looks at one TCR beta chain sequence and its context. The CDR3 contains 12 residues. Germline assignment: CDR1 GTSNPN and CDR2 SVGIG (reference sequence). Deletions cut 1 base from V and 5 bases from J, with 8 bases between. The authors' processing: Estimation of nucleated cell counts relied on the amplification of reference gene primers. TCRdb's table, derived via immunoSEQ multiplex PCR, lists solely in-frame clones and lacks some. The V and J calls and clone size are taken from that table; D and trimming were inferred from the DNA. The sample records hundreds of thousands of clones, about nine tenths being singletons. Enrollees, roughly 18 to 89 years old, lived in 24 US areas. Participants reported their clinical history, and cohort assignment relied on those reports. The sample originates from a study of blood T cell repertoires in COVID-19. Study details: The analysed material was cDNA or gDNA that came from T cells, B-cell-depleted T cells, or PBMCs.

This TCR came from a woman in her forties or fifties in a cohort exposed to, infected with or recovered from COVID-19 (not recorded which). J is TRBJ2-5 and V is TRBV30; a weak D match, TRBD2 (5 bases). The specimen sequenced was PBMCs or T cells enriched from blood (not recorded which). DNA for the CDR3: TGTGCCTGGAGTGAAGGCGGGGAGACCCAGTACTTC. Translating gives CAWSEGGETQYF.